These T cell receptor beta chains were read from a single sample in a study of T cell repertoires in cytomegalovirus infection. TCRdb re-analysed the reads in MiXCR, keeping a single row per CDR3 protein. This table has hundreds of thousands of distinct CDR3 sequences, roughly 31% appearing once. Sequencing was performed on PBMCs. These receptors all stem from a human donor in good health (CMV status not recorded). Some clones in this sample may be carry-over from other donors' samples. Each CDR3 is given with its conserved first and last residue. The order of the fields is D gene, V gene, J gene, clone size, CDR3 DNA, CDR3 protein. D genes are given only for firm matches. For some rows the clone size is stated as once, few or many, or as a class when expanded; others skip it.

>NA|TRBV11-2|TRBJ2-3|NA
TGTGCCAGCAGCTCCCGACAGCAACCAGATACGCAGTATTTT
CASSSRQQPDTQYF
>TRBD2|TRBV28|TRBJ2-1|NA
TGTGCCAGCAGGCCTAGCCGGGGGGGTTACAATGAGCAGTTCTTC
CASRPSRGGYNEQFF
>TRBD1|TRBV19|TRBJ2-5|few
TGTGCCAGTAGGAAGGGGGCCAGAGAGACCCAGTACTTC
CASRKGARETQYF
>NA|TRBV12-3/TRBV12-4|TRBJ1-5|few
TGTGCCAGCAGTCCCCTTAGCGACCAGCCCCAGCATTTT
CASSPLSDQPQHF
>NA|TRBV12-3/TRBV12-4|TRBJ1-6|many
TGTGCCAGCAGTTTAGCGACGGGGGGGTATTCACCCCTCCACTTT
CASSLATGGYSPLHF
>NA|TRBV4-2|TRBJ2-1|NA
TGTGCCAGCAGCCAAGGGGGCCTCCGCTCCTACAATGAGCAGTTCTTC
CASSQGGLRSYNEQFF
>NA|TRBV2|TRBJ1-1|few
TGTGCCAGCGTAAAGCAGGGACACACTGAAGCTTTCTTT
CASVKQGHTEAFF
>NA|TRBV28|TRBJ1-6|NA
TGTGCCACCAAGGGACGGTTAAATTCACCCCTCCACTTT
CATKGRLNSPLHF
>TRBD1|TRBV7-6|TRBJ2-7|NA
TGTGCCAGCAGCTTAGAGGGACAGGGGCCCTACGAGCAGTACTTC
CASSLEGQGPYEQYF
>TRBD1|TRBV6-1|TRBJ1-2|many
TGTGCCAGCAGTGAAGAGAGGACAGGGTATTATGGCTACACCTTC
CASSEERTGYYGYTF
>NA|TRBV7-2|TRBJ2-7|few
TGTGCCAGCAGCTTCTACGGGAACTCCTACGAGCAGTACTTC
CASSFYGNSYEQYF
>NA|TRBV7-2|TRBJ2-5|many
TGTGCCAGCAGCTTCCGGCAGGGAGAGACCCAGTACTTC
CASSFRQGETQYF
>NA|TRBV5-4|TRBJ2-5|NA
TGTGCCAGCAGCTTGGGGTCGGAGACCCAGTACTTC
CASSLGSETQYF
>TRBD1|TRBV7-9|TRBJ1-4|few
TGTGCCAGCACCGCCGGGACAGGGCGGGAAAAACTGTTTTTT
CASTAGTGREKLFF
>TRBD2|TRBV7-2|TRBJ2-7|few
TGTGCCAGCAGCTTAGTCGGGGGGGCCCACGAGCAGTACTTC
CASSLVGGAHEQYF
>NA|TRBV6-6|TRBJ2-3|few
TGTGCCAGCAGCCTCGACAGTTTAAGCACAGATACGCAGTATTTT
CASSLDSLSTDTQYF
>NA|TRBV11-1|TRBJ2-5|NA
TGTGCCAGCAACACGGGGCAGGAACGAGGGGAGACCCAGTACTTC
CASNTGQERGETQYF
>NA|TRBV25-1|TRBJ2-5|NA
TGTGCCAGCAGGCAGAACGGGGTAGCGGCGACTTCGGAGACCCAGTACTTC
CASRQNGVAATSETQYF
>NA|TRBV5-4|TRBJ2-3|few
TGTGCCAGCACCCTTGGTGGGGGGCGTAGCACAGATACGCAGTATTTT
CASTLGGGRSTDTQYF
>NA|TRBV7-2|TRBJ2-7|many
TGTGCCAGCAGCTTAAATCCCTACTTCTACGAGCAGTACTTC
CASSLNPYFYEQYF